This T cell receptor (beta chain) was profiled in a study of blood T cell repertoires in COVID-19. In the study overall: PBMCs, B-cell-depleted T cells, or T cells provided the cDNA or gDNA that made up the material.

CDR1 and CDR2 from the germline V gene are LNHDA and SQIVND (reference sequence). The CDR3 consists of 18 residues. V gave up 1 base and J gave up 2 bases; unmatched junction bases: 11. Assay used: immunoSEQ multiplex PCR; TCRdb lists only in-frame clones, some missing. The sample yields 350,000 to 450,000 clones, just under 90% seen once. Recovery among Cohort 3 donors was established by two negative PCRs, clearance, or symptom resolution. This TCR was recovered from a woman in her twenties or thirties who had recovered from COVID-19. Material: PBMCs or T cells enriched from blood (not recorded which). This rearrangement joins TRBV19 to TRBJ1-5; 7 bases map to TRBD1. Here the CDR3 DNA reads TGTGCCAGTAGTATAGGACTACGAGGGGGCTTGGGCAATCAGCCCCAGCATTTT. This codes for CASSIGLRGGLGNQPQHF.